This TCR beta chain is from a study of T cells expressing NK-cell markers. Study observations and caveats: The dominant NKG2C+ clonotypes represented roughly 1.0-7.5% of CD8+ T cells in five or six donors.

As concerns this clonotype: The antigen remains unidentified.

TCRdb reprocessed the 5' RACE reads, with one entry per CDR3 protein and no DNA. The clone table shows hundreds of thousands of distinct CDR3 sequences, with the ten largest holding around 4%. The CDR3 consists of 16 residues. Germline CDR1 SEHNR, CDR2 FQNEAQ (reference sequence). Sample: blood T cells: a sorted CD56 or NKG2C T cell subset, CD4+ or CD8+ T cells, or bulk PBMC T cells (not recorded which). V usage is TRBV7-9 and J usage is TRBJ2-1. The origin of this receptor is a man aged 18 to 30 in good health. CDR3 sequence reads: CASSYRLAEADNEQFF.